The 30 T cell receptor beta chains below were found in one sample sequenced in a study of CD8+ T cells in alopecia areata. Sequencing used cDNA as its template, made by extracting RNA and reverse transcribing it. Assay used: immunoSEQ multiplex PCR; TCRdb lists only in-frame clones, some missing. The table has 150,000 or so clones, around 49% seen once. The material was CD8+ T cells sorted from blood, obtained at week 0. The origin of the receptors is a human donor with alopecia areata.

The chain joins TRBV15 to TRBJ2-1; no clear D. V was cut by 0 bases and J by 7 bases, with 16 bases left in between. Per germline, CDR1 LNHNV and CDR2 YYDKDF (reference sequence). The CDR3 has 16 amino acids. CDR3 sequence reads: CATSRDLEGTHNEQFF. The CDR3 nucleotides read TGTGCCACCAGCAGAGATCTTGAAGGAACTCATAATGAGCAGTTCTTC.

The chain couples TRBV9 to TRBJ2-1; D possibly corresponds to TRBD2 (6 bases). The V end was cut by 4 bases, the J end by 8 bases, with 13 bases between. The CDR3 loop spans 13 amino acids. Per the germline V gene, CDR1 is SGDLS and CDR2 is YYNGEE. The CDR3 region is CASSPLQRDEQFF. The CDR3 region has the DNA TGTGCCAGCAGCCCCCTACAGCGGGATGAGCAGTTCTTC.

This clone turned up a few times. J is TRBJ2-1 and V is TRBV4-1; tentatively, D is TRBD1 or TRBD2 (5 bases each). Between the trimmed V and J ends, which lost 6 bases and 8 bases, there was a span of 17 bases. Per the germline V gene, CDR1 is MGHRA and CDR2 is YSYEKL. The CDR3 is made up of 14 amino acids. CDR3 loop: CASSRRDEKDEQFF. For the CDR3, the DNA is TGCGCCAGCAGTCGCCGGGACGAAAAAGATGAGCAGTTCTTC.

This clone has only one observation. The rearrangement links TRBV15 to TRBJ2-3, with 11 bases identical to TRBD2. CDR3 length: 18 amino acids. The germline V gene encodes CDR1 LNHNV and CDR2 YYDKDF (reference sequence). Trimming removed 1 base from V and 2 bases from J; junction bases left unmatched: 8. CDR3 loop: CATSRGLLAGDYTDTQYF. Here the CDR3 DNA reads TGTGCCACCAGCAGAGGCCTACTAGCGGGGGACTACACAGATACGCAGTATTTT.

The CDR3 nucleotides read TGTGCCTGGAGGACGGGGGGCACCATATATTTT. This encodes CAWRTGGTIYF. The J gene is TRBJ1-3, the V gene TRBV30; possibly TRBD1 for D (5 bases). This CDR3 contains 11 residues. V shed 3 bases and J shed 9 bases, with 9 bases lying between them. The germline CDR1 and CDR2 sequences are GTSNPN and SVGIG (reference sequence).

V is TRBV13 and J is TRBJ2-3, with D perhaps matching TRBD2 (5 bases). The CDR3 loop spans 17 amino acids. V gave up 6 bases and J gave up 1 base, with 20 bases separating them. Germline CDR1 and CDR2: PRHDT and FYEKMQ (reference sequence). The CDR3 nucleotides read TGTGCCAGCAGTTCTAATGAGGGCTGGGGTGGCACAGATACGCAGTATTTT. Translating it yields CASSSNEGWGGTDTQYF.

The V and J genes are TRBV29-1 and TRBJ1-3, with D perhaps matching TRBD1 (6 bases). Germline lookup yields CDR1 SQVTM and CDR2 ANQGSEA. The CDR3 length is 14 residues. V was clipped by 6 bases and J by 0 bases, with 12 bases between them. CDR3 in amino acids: CSVMGGVSGNTIYF. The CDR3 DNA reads TGCAGCGTGATGGGGGGCGTCTCTGGAAACACCATATATTTT.

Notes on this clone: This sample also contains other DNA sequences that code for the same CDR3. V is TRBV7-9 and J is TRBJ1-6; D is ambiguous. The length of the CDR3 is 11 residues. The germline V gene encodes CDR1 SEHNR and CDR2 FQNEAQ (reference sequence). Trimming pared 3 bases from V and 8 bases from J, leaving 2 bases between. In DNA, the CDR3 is TGTGCCAGCAGCTTGGATTCACCCCTCCACTTT. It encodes CASSLDSPLHF.

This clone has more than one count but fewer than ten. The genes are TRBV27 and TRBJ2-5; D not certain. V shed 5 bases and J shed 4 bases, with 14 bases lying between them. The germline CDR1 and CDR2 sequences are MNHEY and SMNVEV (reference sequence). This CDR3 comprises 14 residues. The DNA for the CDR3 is TGTGCCAGCAGTCCACAAGGGAACGGAGAGACCCAGTACTTC. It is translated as CASSPQGNGETQYF.

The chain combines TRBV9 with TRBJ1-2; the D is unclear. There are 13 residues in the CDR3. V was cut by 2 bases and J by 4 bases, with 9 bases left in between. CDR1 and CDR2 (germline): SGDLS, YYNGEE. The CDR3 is CASSVTAGYGYTF. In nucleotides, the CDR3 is TGTGCCAGCAGCGTTACCGCTGGCTATGGCTACACCTTC.

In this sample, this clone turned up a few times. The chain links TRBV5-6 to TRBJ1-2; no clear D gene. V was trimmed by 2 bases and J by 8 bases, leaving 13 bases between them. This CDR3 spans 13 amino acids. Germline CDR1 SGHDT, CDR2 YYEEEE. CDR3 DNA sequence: TGTGCCAGCAGCTTCGGAGATGTGAACGGCTACACCTTC. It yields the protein CASSFGDVNGYTF.

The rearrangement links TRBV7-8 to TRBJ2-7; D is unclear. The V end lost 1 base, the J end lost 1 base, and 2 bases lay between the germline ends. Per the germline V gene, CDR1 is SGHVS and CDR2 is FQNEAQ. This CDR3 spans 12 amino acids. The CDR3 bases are TGTGCCAGCAGCTTAGAATCCTACGAGCAGTACTTC. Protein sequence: CASSLESYEQYF.

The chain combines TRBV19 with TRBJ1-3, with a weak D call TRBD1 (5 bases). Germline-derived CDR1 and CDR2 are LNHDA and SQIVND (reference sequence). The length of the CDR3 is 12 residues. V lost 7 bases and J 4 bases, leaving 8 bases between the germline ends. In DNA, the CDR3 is TGTGCCAGTAAAGGGGACGGAAACACCATATATTTT. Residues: CASKGDGNTIYF.

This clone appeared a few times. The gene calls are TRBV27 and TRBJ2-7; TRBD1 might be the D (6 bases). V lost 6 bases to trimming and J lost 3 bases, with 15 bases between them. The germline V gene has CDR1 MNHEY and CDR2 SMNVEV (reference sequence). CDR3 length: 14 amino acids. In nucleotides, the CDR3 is TGTGCCAGCAGCCCCCAGACAGGTCTCTACGAGCAGTACTTC. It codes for CASSPQTGLYEQYF.

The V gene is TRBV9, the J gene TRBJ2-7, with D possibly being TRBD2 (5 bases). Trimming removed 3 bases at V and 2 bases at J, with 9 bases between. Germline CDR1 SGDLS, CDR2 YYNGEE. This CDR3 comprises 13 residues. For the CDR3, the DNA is TGTGCCAGCAGCGAGGAGGAGACCTACGAGCAGTACTTC. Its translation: CASSEEETYEQYF.

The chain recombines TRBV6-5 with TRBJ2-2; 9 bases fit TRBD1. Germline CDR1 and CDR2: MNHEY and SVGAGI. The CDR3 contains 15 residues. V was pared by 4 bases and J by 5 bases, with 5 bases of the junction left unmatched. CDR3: CASSLTGGRTGELFF. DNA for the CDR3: TGTGCCAGCAGTTTGACAGGGGGAAGGACCGGGGAGCTGTTTTTT.

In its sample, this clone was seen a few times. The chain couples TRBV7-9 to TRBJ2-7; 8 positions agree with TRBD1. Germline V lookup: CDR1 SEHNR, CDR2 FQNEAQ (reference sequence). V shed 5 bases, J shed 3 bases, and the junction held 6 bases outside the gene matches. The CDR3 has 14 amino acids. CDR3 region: CASSPPGQDYEQYF. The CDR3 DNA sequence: TGTGCCAGCAGCCCACCGGGACAGGACTACGAGCAGTACTTC.

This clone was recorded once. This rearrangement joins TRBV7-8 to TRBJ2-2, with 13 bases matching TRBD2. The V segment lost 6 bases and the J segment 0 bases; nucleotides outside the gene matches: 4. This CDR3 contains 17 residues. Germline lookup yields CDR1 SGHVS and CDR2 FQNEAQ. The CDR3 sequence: CASRGLAGATNTGELFF. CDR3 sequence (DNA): TGTGCCAGCAGAGGACTAGCGGGGGCCACGAACACCGGGGAGCTGTTTTTT.

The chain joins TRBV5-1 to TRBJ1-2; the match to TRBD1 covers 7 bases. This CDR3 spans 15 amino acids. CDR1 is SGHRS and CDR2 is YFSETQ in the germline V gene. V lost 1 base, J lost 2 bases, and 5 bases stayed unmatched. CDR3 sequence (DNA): TGCGCCAGCAGCTTGACCCGGGACAGCAACTATGGCTACACCTTC. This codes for CASSLTRDSNYGYTF. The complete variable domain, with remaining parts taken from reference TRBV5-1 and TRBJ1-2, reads KAGVTQTPRYLIKTRGQQVTLSCSPISGHRSVSWYQQTPGQGLQFLFEYFSETQRNKGNFPGRFSGRQFSNSRSEMNVSTLELGDSALYLCASSLTRDSNYGYTFGSGTRLTVV.

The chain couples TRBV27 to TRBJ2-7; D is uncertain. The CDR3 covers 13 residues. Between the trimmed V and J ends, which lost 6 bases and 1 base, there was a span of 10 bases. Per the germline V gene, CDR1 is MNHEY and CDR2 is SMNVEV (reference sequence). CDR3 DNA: TGTGCCAGCAGCGGTGACCCGTCCTACGAGCAGTACTTC. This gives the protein CASSGDPSYEQYF.

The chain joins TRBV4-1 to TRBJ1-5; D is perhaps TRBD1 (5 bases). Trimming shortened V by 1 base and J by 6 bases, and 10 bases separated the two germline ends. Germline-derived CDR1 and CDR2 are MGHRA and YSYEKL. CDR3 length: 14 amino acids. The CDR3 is CASSQGGGGQPQHF. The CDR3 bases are TGCGCCAGCAGCCAAGGGGGCGGCGGTCAGCCCCAGCATTTT.

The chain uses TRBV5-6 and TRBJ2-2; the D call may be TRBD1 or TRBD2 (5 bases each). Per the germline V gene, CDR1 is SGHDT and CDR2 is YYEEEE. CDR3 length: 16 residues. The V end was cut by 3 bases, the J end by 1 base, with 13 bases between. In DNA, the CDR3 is TGTGCCAGCAGCTCCGGGACGGTCGGGAACACCGGGGAGCTGTTTTTT. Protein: CASSSGTVGNTGELFF.

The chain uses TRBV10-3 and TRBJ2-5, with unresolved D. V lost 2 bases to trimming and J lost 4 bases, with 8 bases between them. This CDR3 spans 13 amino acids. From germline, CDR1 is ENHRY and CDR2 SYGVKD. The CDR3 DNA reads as TGTGCCATCAGTGAGGAGAATGTAGAGACCCAGTACTTC. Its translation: CAISEENVETQYF.

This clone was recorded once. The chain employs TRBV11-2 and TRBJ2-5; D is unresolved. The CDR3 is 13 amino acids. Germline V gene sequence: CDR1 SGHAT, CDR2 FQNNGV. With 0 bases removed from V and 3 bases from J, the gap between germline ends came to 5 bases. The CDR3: CASSLDPEETQYF. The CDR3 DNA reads TGTGCCAGCAGCTTAGACCCCGAAGAGACCCAGTACTTC.

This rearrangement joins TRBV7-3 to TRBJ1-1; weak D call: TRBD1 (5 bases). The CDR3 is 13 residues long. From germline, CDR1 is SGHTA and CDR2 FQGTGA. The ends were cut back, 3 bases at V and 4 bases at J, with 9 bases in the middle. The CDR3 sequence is CASSFDRGTEAFF. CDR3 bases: TGTGCCAGCAGCTTTGATAGGGGCACTGAAGCTTTCTTT.

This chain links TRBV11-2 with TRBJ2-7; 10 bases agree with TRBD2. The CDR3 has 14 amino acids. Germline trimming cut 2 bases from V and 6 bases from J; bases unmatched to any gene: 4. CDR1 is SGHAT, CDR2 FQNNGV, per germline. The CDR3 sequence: CASSLLSGGFEQYF. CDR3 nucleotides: TGTGCCAGCAGCTTACTTAGCGGGGGGTTCGAGCAGTACTTC.

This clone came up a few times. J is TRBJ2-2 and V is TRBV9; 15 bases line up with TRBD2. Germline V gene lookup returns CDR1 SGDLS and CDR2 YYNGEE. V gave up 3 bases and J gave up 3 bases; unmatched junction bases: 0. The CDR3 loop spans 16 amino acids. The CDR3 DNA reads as TGTGCCAGCAGCGGGACTAGCGGGGGGGACACCGGGGAGCTGTTTTTT. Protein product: CASSGTSGGDTGELFF.

The CDR3 coding sequence is TGTGCCAGCAGCGCCTGGGCCTCTTCAGGTAGCCAGCATTTT. Protein product: CASSAWASSGSQHF. V gene TRBV2 combines with J gene TRBJ1-5; D is unclear. V was pared by 6 bases and J by 12 bases, with 21 bases between. Germline V CDR1 and CDR2: SNHLY, FYNNEI. The CDR3 consists of 14 residues.

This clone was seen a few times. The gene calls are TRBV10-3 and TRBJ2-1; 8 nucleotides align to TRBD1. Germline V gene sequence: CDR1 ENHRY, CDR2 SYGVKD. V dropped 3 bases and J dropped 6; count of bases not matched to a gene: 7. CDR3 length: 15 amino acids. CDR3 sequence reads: CAISEGQGAVNEQFF. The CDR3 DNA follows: TGTGCCATCAGTGAAGGGCAGGGGGCGGTCAATGAGCAGTTCTTC.

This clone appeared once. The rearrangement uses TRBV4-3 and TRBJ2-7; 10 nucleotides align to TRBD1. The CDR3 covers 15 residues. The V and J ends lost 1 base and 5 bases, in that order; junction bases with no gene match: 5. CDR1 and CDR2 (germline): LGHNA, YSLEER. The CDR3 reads CASSQGGTGVDEQYF. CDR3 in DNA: TGCGCCAGCAGCCAAGGGGGGACAGGGGTAGACGAGCAGTACTTC.